Described below is a single T cell receptor beta chain sequence and its context. Its antigen is as yet unknown. Methods used by the authors: Junction-only sequences without quality scores were provided by ImmunoSEQ, so filtering was different. The assay was immunoSEQ multiplex PCR, and TCRdb's table has in-frame clones only and misses some. The D gene and trimming were derived from the DNA, and the V and J assignments and clone size from that table. The repertoire holds roughly 2.1 million clones, with about 93% as singletons. The data are from a study of shared clonotypes between healthy human individuals. In the study overall: Three plates each covered CD4 naive and memory; CD8 naive two, CD8 memory one.

Study-wide results and caveats: Sorted-subset sequencing was shown by rarefaction to be incomplete despite large depth.

The naive CD8 population came from CD45RO-negative cells selected for CCR7, without terminally differentiated effector memory CD45RA+ cells. V shed 5 bases and J 6 bases; nucleotides not matched to a gene: 9. This CDR3 is built from 16 residues. Germline CDR1 and CDR2: SEHNR and FQNEAQ (reference sequence). Sequencing input: naive CD8+ T cells from PBMCs. The gene calls are TRBV7-9 and TRBJ2-1; 11 bases are a match to TRBD2. The sequence was obtained from a man between 18 and 29 years old in good health. Some clones in this sample may be carry-over from other donors' samples. The CDR3 here is CASSAERTSGSNEQFF. CDR3 in DNA: TGTGCCAGCAGCGCCGAGCGTACTAGCGGGAGCAATGAGCAGTTCTTC.